The 21 T cell receptor beta chains reported below all come from one sample, sequenced in a study of cytomegalovirus exposure and HLA in healthy donors. The study ran its PCR with 60 Vbeta and 13 Jbeta primers. Measured with immunoSEQ multiplex PCR; TCRdb has only the in-frame clones, and not every one. This table has under 150,000 clones, approximately 80% appearing once. Sequenced sample: PBMCs. The receptors were gathered from a human donor in good health.

The gene calls are TRBV19 and TRBJ2-2; TRBD2 aligns across 8 bases. CDR1 and CDR2 (germline): LNHDA, SQIVND (reference sequence). V dropped 4 bases and J dropped 1; count of bases not matched to a gene: 2. There are 15 residues in the CDR3. CDR3 bases: TGTGCCAGTAGTACAACTAGCGGGAACACCGGGGAGCTGTTTTTT. Translated: CASSTTSGNTGELFF.

This clone was found once. The chain joins TRBV4-1 to TRBJ1-5; 9 bases fit TRBD1. Trimming removed 1 base from V and 4 bases from J; junction bases left unmatched: 5. The CDR3 runs to 16 residues. Per germline, CDR1 MGHRA and CDR2 YSYEKL. CDR3 amino acids: CASSQAQGARNQPQHF. The DNA for the CDR3 is TGCGCCAGCAGCCAAGCACAGGGGGCGCGGAATCAGCCCCAGCATTTT.

The V call is TRBV15, the J call TRBJ2-1; 12 positions agree with TRBD2. V was pared by 5 bases and J by 3 bases, with 2 bases of the junction left unmatched. The CDR3 covers 15 residues. Germline V gene sequence: CDR1 LNHNV, CDR2 YYDKDF (reference sequence). The chain's CDR3 is CATSRLAGDYNEQFF. For the CDR3, the DNA is TGTGCCACCAGCCGACTAGCGGGGGACTACAATGAGCAGTTCTTC.

The chain combines TRBV28 with TRBJ2-7; no definite D call. V dropped 5 bases and J dropped 5 bases, with 7 bases sitting between them. The CDR3 contains 11 residues. Germline V lookup: CDR1 MDHEN, CDR2 SYDVKM. The CDR3 spells CASSPQNEQYF. In DNA form, the CDR3 reads TGTGCCAGCAGTCCTCAGAACGAGCAGTACTTC.

The chain uses TRBV6-5 and TRBJ1-2, with D possibly being TRBD1 (5 bases). The ends were cut back, 5 bases at V and 3 bases at J, with 13 bases in the middle. This CDR3 has 14 amino acids. Germline values: CDR1 MNHEY, CDR2 SVGAGI. The CDR3 nucleotides are TGTGCCAGCAGTGAGCCGACAGAATACTATGGCTACACCTTC. This translates into CASSEPTEYYGYTF.

The chain is built from TRBV5-1 and TRBJ2-2, with D unresolved. The CDR3 length is 15 residues. CDR1 is SGHRS and CDR2 is YFSETQ in the germline V gene. V lost 0 bases, J lost 5 bases, and 11 bases lay in between. In DNA, the CDR3 is TGCGCCAGCAGCTTGGATCTCTACCGAACCGGGGAGCTGTTTTTT. Amino acid sequence: CASSLDLYRTGELFF.

The chain employs TRBV7-9 and TRBJ2-5; unclear D gene. Trimming removed 1 base from V and 11 bases from J, with 20 bases in between. Germline lookup yields CDR1 SEHNR and CDR2 FQNEAQ (reference sequence). The CDR3 length is 15 residues. In nucleotides, the CDR3 is TGTGCCAGCAGCTTAGAAAGTGGTGGAATTGAGGAGCAGTACTTC. Protein: CASSLESGGIEEQYF. The whole variable domain, filled in from reference TRBV7-9 and TRBJ2-5, reads DTGVSQNPRHKITKRGQNVTFRCDPISEHNRLYWYRQTLGQGPEFLTYFQNEAQLEKSRLLSDRFSAERPKGSFSTLEIQRTEQGDSAMYLCASSLESGGIEEQYFGPGTRLLVL.

This chain links TRBV5-6 with TRBJ2-3; tentatively, D is TRBD2 (6 bases). The germline CDR1 and CDR2 sequences are SGHDT and YYEEEE. The CDR3 runs to 16 residues. The V gene lost 2 bases and the J gene lost 2 bases, with 15 bases spanning the gap. CDR3 coding DNA: TGTGCCAGCAGCTTTACCGGGGGTCCGTACACAGATACGCAGTATTTT. Translated: CASSFTGGPYTDTQYF.

The chain employs TRBV5-1 and TRBJ2-1; 8 positions match TRBD1. The CDR3 has 15 amino acids. Germline V gives CDR1 SGHRS, CDR2 YFSETQ. The ends lost 1 base at V and 5 bases at J; junction bases unmatched: 5. As DNA, the CDR3 is TGCGCCAGCAGCTTGTTCGTGACAGGGGACAATGAGCAGTTCTTC. It encodes CASSLFVTGDNEQFF.

J is TRBJ1-1 and V is TRBV27; 7 bases align to TRBD1. V shed 2 bases, J shed 1 base, and the junction held 4 bases outside the gene matches. CDR1 and CDR2 from the germline V gene are MNHEY and SMNVEV (reference sequence). This CDR3 spans 15 amino acids. In nucleotides, the CDR3 is TGTGCCAGCAGTTTAGGTACAGGGGCGAACACTGAAGCTTTCTTT. It translates to CASSLGTGANTEAFF.

This rearrangement joins TRBV6-5 to TRBJ1-1; D call uncertain. The germline V gene encodes CDR1 MNHEY and CDR2 SVGAGI. The CDR3 has 13 residues. Deletions cut 10 bases from V and 10 bases from J, with 22 bases between. The CDR3 sequence is CATRALGVLGAFF. The CDR3 DNA sequence: TGTGCCACCAGAGCCTTGGGAGTCCTCGGAGCTTTCTTT.

J is TRBJ2-7 and V is TRBV5-5; a weak D match, TRBD2 (5 bases). Germline V CDR1 and CDR2: SGHKS, YYEKEE (reference sequence). The CDR3 sequence is 14 residues long. Trimming pared 0 bases from V and 5 bases from J, leaving 12 bases between. The CDR3 here is CASSLEAGNDEQYF. Here the CDR3 DNA reads TGTGCCAGCAGCTTGGAGGCGGGTAACGACGAGCAGTACTTC.

The V call is TRBV12-5, the J call TRBJ1-2; TRBD1 is a possible D gene (6 bases). Trimming pared 5 bases from V and 7 bases from J, leaving 17 bases between. CDR1 is LGHNT and CDR2 is FRNRAP in the germline V gene. The CDR3 contains 14 residues. Here the CDR3 reads CASGPYDRFAGYTF. Here the CDR3 DNA reads TGTGCTAGTGGTCCCTACGACAGGTTCGCTGGCTACACCTTC.

The V call is TRBV9, the J call TRBJ1-6; D unclear. The CDR3 runs 13 residues. Trimming removed 0 bases at V and 9 bases at J, with 7 bases between. Germline lookup yields CDR1 SGDLS and CDR2 YYNGEE. CDR3 sequence reads: CASSVAILSPLHF. The CDR3 nucleotides read TGTGCCAGCAGCGTAGCTATCCTTTCACCCCTCCACTTT.

The rearrangement uses TRBV5-1 and TRBJ2-2; D possibly corresponds to TRBD1 (6 bases). Germline V gives CDR1 SGHRS, CDR2 YFSETQ. There are 16 residues in the CDR3. Trimming shortened V by 0 bases and J by 6 bases, and 15 bases separated the two germline ends. The CDR3 nucleotides read TGCGCCAGCAGCTTGGCCTCCACAGGGCTGGCCGGGGAGCTGTTTTTT. Its protein is CASSLASTGLAGELFF.

This chain joins TRBV4-1 and TRBJ2-1; the match to TRBD2 covers 8 bases. The CDR3 is 16 residues long. Germline CDR1 MGHRA, CDR2 YSYEKL. J lost 3 bases, V lost 5 bases, and 9 bases had no gene match. CDR3 amino acids: CASSSLAGPVYNEQFF. In DNA form, the CDR3 reads TGCGCCAGCAGCTCATTAGCGGGGCCGGTCTACAATGAGCAGTTCTTC.

Worth noting for this clone: The identical CDR3 is also encoded by other nucleotide sequences in the sample. The rearrangement joins TRBV9 to TRBJ1-2, with D perhaps TRBD1 (5 bases). Between the trimmed V and J ends, which lost 3 bases and 4 bases, there was a span of 7 bases. This CDR3 comprises 12 residues. The germline CDR1 and CDR2 sequences are SGDLS and YYNGEE. The CDR3: CASSADSYGYTF. The CDR3 DNA reads TGTGCCAGCAGCGCAGACAGCTATGGCTACACCTTC.

The chain is built from TRBV7-6 and TRBJ2-2, with 7 bases fitting TRBD2. Germline V gives CDR1 SGHVS, CDR2 FNYEAQ. V shed 0 bases, J shed 5 bases, and the junction held 9 bases outside the gene matches. The CDR3 sequence is 17 residues long. The CDR3 reads CASSLAGGTQYTGELFF. The DNA for the CDR3 is TGTGCCAGCAGCTTAGCCGGGGGGACCCAATATACCGGGGAGCTGTTTTTT.

The CDR3 protein is CASSQVIGTGGNQPQHF. CDR3 nucleotides: TGCGCCAGCAGCCAAGTTATCGGGACAGGGGGGAATCAGCCCCAGCATTTT. This chain uses TRBV4-1 with TRBJ1-5; 11 positions match TRBD1. With 1 base clipped from V and 4 bases from J, the junction kept 6 bases outside the gene matches. The CDR3 consists of 17 residues. From germline, CDR1 is MGHRA and CDR2 YSYEKL.

This chain uses TRBV19 with TRBJ1-4, with 7 bases fitting TRBD1. V lost 6 bases to trimming and J lost 7 bases; unmatched junction nucleotides: 8. Germline values: CDR1 LNHDA, CDR2 SQIVND (reference sequence). CDR3 size: 14 residues. CDR3 amino acids: CASREQGSAEKLFF. CDR3 DNA: TGTGCCAGTAGAGAACAGGGGTCGGCTGAAAAACTGTTTTTT.

This clone was counted between two and nine times. The chain links TRBV6-1 to TRBJ1-1, with 7 bases aligning to TRBD1. Germline V CDR1 and CDR2: MNHNS, SASEGT. This CDR3 is 15 amino acids long. Trimming removed 6 bases from V and 5 bases from J; junction bases left unmatched: 12. The DNA of the CDR3 is TGTGCCAGCAGAAGGGGGCACGGTAGGGAGACTGAAGCTTTCTTT. This codes for CASRRGHGRETEAFF.